This is a list of T cell receptor beta chains from one sample in a study of untreated major depressive disorder. Clones were read by immunoSEQ multiplex PCR, and TCRdb kept only the in-frame ones, dropping some. The sample consists of more than 25,000 clones, about 90% of them appearing once. Sequenced material: CD4+ T cells from PBMCs. The receptors come from a woman aged 25 to 39 with major depressive disorder. Each CDR3 is given with its conserved first and last residue. A D gene is named only where the DNA matches it firmly. Clone size appears in some rows only: once, few, many, or a class for an expanded clone.

TRBJ2-2 | - | TRBV18 | TRBD2 | 17 | CASSPRTSGANTGELFF | TGTGCCAGCTCACCGAGGACTAGCGGGGCGAACACCGGGGAGCTGTTTTTT
TRBJ2-3 | once | TRBV20-1 | - | 11 | CSASLSDTQYF | TGCAGTGCTAGTCTGTCAGATACGCAGTATTTT
TRBJ1-2 | - | TRBV28 | TRBD1 | 15 | CASWRDRSANYGYTF | TGTGCCAGCTGGCGGGACAGATCAGCTAACTATGGCTACACCTTC
TRBJ2-1 | - | TRBV11-2 | - | 16 | CASSPLGFYTYNEQFF | TGTGCCAGCAGCCCACTGGGGTTTTATACCTACAATGAGCAGTTCTTC
TRBJ2-1 | - | TRBV4-3 | - | 16 | CASSQESGSSYNEQFF | TGCGCCAGCAGCCAAGAGTCGGGGAGCTCCTACAATGAGCAGTTCTTC
TRBJ1-1 | once | TRBV11-2 | - | 13 | CASSLGGETEAFF | TGTGCCAGCAGCTTAGGTGGAGAAACTGAAGCTTTCTTT
TRBJ2-7 | - | TRBV30 | TRBD2 | 15 | CAWWTSRTPSYEQYF | TGTGCCTGGTGGACTAGCAGAACACCCTCCTACGAGCAGTACTTC
TRBJ2-1 | - | TRBV27 | - | 14 | CASSWGVSYNEQFF | TGTGCCAGCAGTTGGGGGGTATCCTACAATGAGCAGTTCTTC
TRBJ2-1 | - | TRBV7-3 | - | 13 | CASSSRGSNEQFF | TGTGCCAGCAGCTCCCGGGGGAGCAATGAGCAGTTCTTC
TRBJ2-7 | - | TRBV6-5 | - | 16 | CASSYSGASSSYEQYF | TGTGCCAGCAGTTACTCGGGGGCATCGAGCTCCTACGAGCAGTACTTC
TRBJ1-5 | once | TRBV25-1 | - | 13 | CASSPGANQPQHF | TGTGCCAGCAGTCCAGGGGCGAATCAGCCCCAGCATTTT
TRBJ2-7 | - | TRBV28 | TRBD1 | 12 | CASRTGSYEQYF | TGTGCCAGTCGGACAGGGTCCTACGAGCAGTACTTC
TRBJ1-1 | - | TRBV5-1 | - | 14 | CASSLEGLSTEAFF | TGCGCCAGCAGCTTGGAGGGCCTGAGCACTGAAGCTTTCTTT
TRBJ1-6 | - | TRBV6-1 | TRBD1 | 15 | CASSGGQDYNSPLHF | TGTGCCAGCAGTGGGGGACAGGACTATAATTCACCCCTCCACTTT
TRBJ2-7 | few | TRBV7-8 | - | 16 | CASSFSSSPSTYEQYF | TGTGCCAGCAGCTTTTCCTCATCTCCTTCCACCTACGAGCAGTACTTC
TRBJ1-5 | - | TRBV19 | TRBD1 | 15 | CASSIVGTGDQPQHF | TGTGCCAGTAGTATAGTAGGGACAGGGGATCAGCCCCAGCATTTT
TRBJ2-7 | - | TRBV5-1 | - | 15 | CASSLSRFESHEQYF | TGCGCCAGCAGCTTGTCCCGGTTTGAGAGCCACGAGCAGTACTTC
TRBJ1-2 | - | TRBV10-3 | TRBD1 | 14 | CAITTGQGAGGYTF | TGTGCCATCACAACGGGACAGGGTGCCGGTGGCTACACCTTC
TRBJ2-5 | once | TRBV18 | - | 13 | CASSPPGVGTQYF | TGTGCCAGCTCACCACCCGGGGTCGGGACCCAGTACTTC
TRBJ1-4 | - | TRBV19 | - | 15 | CASSDSGGPGEKLFF | TGTGCCAGTAGTGACAGTGGAGGGCCGGGGGAAAAACTGTTTTTT
TRBJ2-5 | - | TRBV5-1 | TRBD2 | 16 | CASSLAAGGIPETQYF | TGCGCCAGCAGCTTGGCCGCGGGGGGAATTCCGGAGACCCAGTACTTC
TRBJ2-5 | - | TRBV5-4 | - | 13 | CASSWTLRETQYF | TGTGCCAGCAGCTGGACCCTACGGGAGACCCAGTACTTC
TRBJ1-1 | once | TRBV6-1 | - | 13 | CASSERLNTEAFF | TGTGCCAGCAGTGAACGGTTAAACACTGAAGCTTTCTTT
TRBJ1-2 | few | TRBV28 | - | 13 | CASTSGTHYGYTF | TGTGCCAGCACCTCCGGGACCCACTATGGCTACACCTTC
TRBJ2-3 | - | TRBV29-1 | TRBD1 | 13 | CSVRTGITDTQYF | TGCAGCGTCAGGACAGGGATCACAGATACGCAGTATTTT
TRBJ1-4 | once | TRBV4-3 | - | 17 | CASSQGAGGATNEKLFF | TGCGCCAGCAGCCAAGGCGCGGGAGGGGCAACTAATGAAAAACTGTTTTTT
TRBJ2-7 | - | TRBV19 | TRBD2 | 13 | CASSLGLAVEQYF | TGTGCCAGTAGTCTGGGACTAGCTGTCGAGCAGTACTTC
TRBJ2-1 | - | TRBV7-6 | - | 13 | CASSTGLYNEQFF | TGTGCCAGCAGCACAGGACTGTACAATGAGCAGTTCTTC
TRBJ2-3 | once | TRBV7-9 | - | 16 | CASSLFRGHTTDTQYF | TGTGCCAGCAGCTTGTTTAGGGGCCACACCACAGATACGCAGTATTTT
TRBJ1-2 | - | TRBV18 | - | 13 | CASSRTAANGYTF | TGTGCCAGCTCACGAACAGCAGCAAATGGCTACACCTTC
TRBJ2-5 | - | TRBV7-3 | TRBD2 | 15 | CASSPSGGAAETQYF | TGTGCCAGCAGCCCTAGCGGGGGGGCCGCAGAGACCCAGTACTTC
TRBJ1-1 | once | TRBV4-3 | - | 14 | CASSQVGRNTEAFF | TGCGCCAGCAGCCAAGTTGGGCGGAACACTGAAGCTTTCTTT
TRBJ2-7 | - | TRBV18 | - | 14 | CASSHDGPAREQYF | TGTGCCAGCTCACATGACGGGCCAGCGAGGGAGCAGTACTTC